These 27 T cell receptor beta chains were all obtained from the same sample, sequenced in a study of cytomegalovirus exposure and HLA in healthy donors (dated by TCRdb to about 2017). The protocol used for the library was the immunoSEQ multiplex PCR assay. The multiplex PCR relied on a mix of 60 forward primers for TCR Vbeta segments and 13 reverse primers for TCR Jbeta segments. TCRdb's version of the immuneACCESS table is confined to in-frame rearrangements and falls short of the full clone set. An unresolved V gene accounts for under half of the shortfall where checked; the remainder is of unknown origin. The sample table on file contains 74,000 or so clones. Together, the top ten hold approximately 1.5% of the sample. Material for sequencing was PBMCs. The receptor source for this set is a woman aged 60-70 years in good health and CMV-seronegative.

The CDR3 nucleotides read TGTGCCAGCAGACTTTCTGTAGATACGCAGTATTTT. Its protein is CASRLSVDTQYF. The genes are TRBV6-1 and TRBJ2-3, with D unresolved. Germline-derived CDR1 and CDR2 are MNHNS and SASEGT. This CDR3 comprises 12 residues. With 6 bases removed from V and 5 bases from J, the gap between germline ends came to 9 bases.

The rearrangement links TRBV19 to TRBJ2-1, with a possible D match to TRBD2 (7 bases). Germline CDR1 LNHDA, CDR2 SQIVND (reference sequence). CDR3 length: 14 residues. V lost 3 bases and J 9 bases, leaving 15 bases between the germline ends. The CDR3 region has the DNA TGTGCCAGTAGTATTGGGCCGGGGGGCATTGAGCAGTTCTTC. Its translation: CASSIGPGGIEQFF.

The genes are TRBV28 and TRBJ1-2, with 10 bases identical to TRBD1. Germline CDR1 reads MDHEN; CDR2 reads SYDVKM. V shed 6 bases and J 5 bases; nucleotides not matched to a gene: 6. The CDR3 extends over 14 amino acids. The CDR3, as DNA: TGTGCCAGCAGCCCCGGGACAGGGGTATATGGCTACACCTTC. This translates into CASSPGTGVYGYTF.

This rearrangement joins TRBV27 to TRBJ1-1, with 9 bases aligning to TRBD1. The junction had 9 bases not matched to a gene; V was cut back by 6 bases and J by 1 base. CDR1 is MNHEY and CDR2 is SMNVEV in the germline V gene (reference sequence). This CDR3 is built from 16 residues. The CDR3 region has the DNA TGTGCCAGCAGCGGCGGACAGGGGAGGAAGAACACTGAAGCTTTCTTT. Translating gives CASSGGQGRKNTEAFF.

The chain links TRBV6-5 to TRBJ1-2; D is unresolved. The CDR3 spans 14 residues. Germline V gives CDR1 MNHEY, CDR2 SVGAGI. Trimming shortened V by 7 bases and J by 2 bases, and 14 bases separated the two germline ends. DNA for the CDR3: TGTGCCAGCAAGGTGGGAGGATCGAACTATGGCTACACCTTC. Amino acid sequence: CASKVGGSNYGYTF.

The chain has TRBV7-6 and TRBJ1-3; D not certain. Germline values: CDR1 SGHVS, CDR2 FNYEAQ. This CDR3 is built from 17 residues. V was pared by 3 bases and J by 4 bases, with 19 bases between. The CDR3 DNA reads as TGTGCCAGCAGCTTGAGGCCTGCGATGATCTCCGGAAACACCATATATTTT. It codes for CASSLRPAMISGNTIYF.

The chain uses TRBV2 and TRBJ1-1; maybe TRBD1 (6 bases). CDR1 and CDR2 (germline): SNHLY, FYNNEI. V shed 6 bases and J shed 5 bases, with 16 bases lying between them. The CDR3 contains 14 residues. The CDR3 DNA is TGTGCCAGCAGATTGTCGGACAGCGCAACTGAAGCTTTCTTT. Residues: CASRLSDSATEAFF.

The V gene is TRBV29-1, the J gene TRBJ2-3; 9 bases match TRBD2. Germline CDR1 and CDR2: SQVTM and ANQGSEA. Germline trimming cut 4 bases from V and 7 bases from J; bases unmatched to any gene: 12. This CDR3 spans 15 amino acids. The CDR3 reads CSVVAGAGGPNTQYF. The CDR3 bases are TGCAGCGTTGTAGCCGGGGCGGGAGGGCCGAATACGCAGTATTTT.

The gene calls are TRBV28 and TRBJ1-1, with no clear D. The V end lost 5 bases, the J end lost 11 bases, and 12 bases lay between the germline ends. CDR3 length: 11 residues. Germline V gene data show CDR1 as MDHEN and CDR2 as SYDVKM. This chain's CDR3 is CASSEGFLAFF. CDR3 bases: TGTGCCAGCAGTGAGGGCTTTTTGGCTTTCTTT.

The J gene is TRBJ1-2, the V gene TRBV5-5; 8 nucleotides align to TRBD1. Germline trimming cut 4 bases from V and 2 bases from J; bases unmatched to any gene: 4. This CDR3 comprises 14 residues. Germline assignment: CDR1 SGHKS and CDR2 YYEKEE (reference sequence). In DNA, the CDR3 is TGTGCCAGCAGCCCCTGGACAGGGAACTATGGCTACACCTTC. It is translated as CASSPWTGNYGYTF.

The gene calls are TRBV6-1 and TRBJ1-2, with TRBD1 as a possible D gene (5 bases). Germline V gives CDR1 MNHNS, CDR2 SASEGT. Trimming took off 3 bases at V and 4 bases at J, with 9 bases between the two ends. The CDR3 extends over 13 amino acids. The CDR3 DNA sequence: TGTGCCAGCAGTGATAACAGGTTCTATGGCTACACCTTC. It encodes CASSDNRFYGYTF.

V usage is TRBV7-2 and J usage is TRBJ2-7; 10 positions agree with TRBD1. There are 14 residues in the CDR3. The V and J ends lost 5 bases and 2 bases, in that order; junction bases with no gene match: 3. Per the germline V gene, CDR1 is SGHTA and CDR2 is FQGNSA. CDR3 in amino acids: CASSRDRGTYEQYF. For the CDR3, the DNA is TGTGCCAGCAGCCGGGACAGGGGAACCTACGAGCAGTACTTC.

This CDR3 is CASSQDPGNSGNTIYF. The CDR3 region has the DNA TGTGCCAGCAGCCAAGATCCGGGAAACTCTGGAAACACCATATATTTT. The J gene is TRBJ1-3, the V gene TRBV4-2; D remains ambiguous. Germline CDR1 is LGHNA and CDR2 is YNFKEQ. Trimming stripped 0 bases from V and 0 bases from J, with 9 bases between. The CDR3 is 16 residues long.

The V gene is TRBV12-2, the J gene TRBJ1-1. TRBV12-2 is assigned pseudogene status. CDR3 length equals 13 residues. The CDR3 protein is CASRVRIATEAFF. For the CDR3, the DNA is TGTGCAAGTCGCGTTCGAATAGCCACTGAAGCTTTCTTT.

About this clone: One end of the junction varies from germline; a read error may be responsible. This specimen includes other DNA sequences encoding the same CDR3. V and J are TRBV2 and TRBJ2-4; D may be TRBD1 (6 bases). The germline CDR1 and CDR2 sequences are SNHLY and FYNNEI. The CDR3 spans 14 residues. CDR3 sequence (DNA): TGTGCCAGCAGTGAAACGCAGGGGATAAACATCCAGTACTTC. Encoded protein: CASSETQGINIQYF.

This sequence joins TRBV28 and TRBJ2-1, with D possibly being TRBD1 (5 bases). The length of the CDR3 is 16 residues. Deletions cut 5 bases from V and 2 bases from J, with 16 bases between. CDR1 and CDR2 from the germline V gene are MDHEN and SYDVKM. The CDR3 DNA follows: TGTGCCAGCAGTGGGTGGGGCATTAAGCCCTACAATGAGCAGTTCTTC. Protein product: CASSGWGIKPYNEQFF.

This chain joins TRBV10-3 and TRBJ1-5; D perhaps matches TRBD1 (5 bases). CDR1 and CDR2 from the germline V gene are ENHRY and SYGVKD. The CDR3 length is 13 residues. Trimming shortened V by 4 bases and J by 3 bases, and 7 bases separated the two germline ends. CDR3 coding DNA: TGTGCCATCAGTGGGGGCCCCAATCAGCCCCAGCATTTT. Its protein product is CAISGGPNQPQHF.

The chain uses TRBV11-3 and TRBJ2-1; D remains unclear. CDR3 length equals 15 residues. CDR1 and CDR2 (germline): SGHNT, YENEEA. Trimming removed 0 bases from V and 5 bases from J, with 11 bases in between. The CDR3 loop reads CASSLDSAGDNEQFF. Here the CDR3 DNA reads TGTGCCAGCAGCTTAGATTCAGCCGGAGACAATGAGCAGTTCTTC.

The chain carries TRBV6-6 and TRBJ2-5; 9 bases line up with TRBD1. Near its end, the DNA agrees better with TRBJ2-7, so the J call may be wrong. Germline loops: CDR1 MNHNY, CDR2 SVGAGI (reference sequence). CDR3 length equals 16 residues. CDR3 bases: TGTGCCAGCAGTTACTCGAGTATCGGACAGGGGTACGAGCAGTACTTC. Translated: CASSYSSIGQGYEQYF.

This chain links TRBV5-4 with TRBJ2-2; 7 bases line up with TRBD2. Germline values: CDR1 SGHNT, CDR2 YYREEE (reference sequence). The CDR3 is 15 amino acids. The V and J ends lost 4 bases and 0 bases, in that order; junction bases with no gene match: 3. This CDR3 reads CASSPGLANTGELFF. The CDR3, as DNA: TGTGCCAGCAGCCCTGGACTAGCGAACACCGGGGAGCTGTTTTTT.

The chain has TRBV27 and TRBJ1-2; 7 bases fit TRBD1. This CDR3 is 14 amino acids long. Trimming at V came to 4 bases and at J to 5 bases, leaving 7 bases not matched to a gene. CDR1 and CDR2 (germline): MNHEY, SMNVEV (reference sequence). The DNA of the CDR3 is TGTGCCAGCAGTTCTCCGACAGGGAAGTATGGCTACACCTTC. This sequence encodes CASSSPTGKYGYTF.

The chain is built from TRBV28 and TRBJ2-1; 7 nucleotides match TRBD2. This CDR3 has 14 amino acids. Per the germline V gene, CDR1 is MDHEN and CDR2 is SYDVKM. With V trimmed by 6 bases and J by 7 bases, 9 bases remained unmatched. The CDR3 region has the DNA TGTGCCAGCAGGCTAGGTGGGACTAATAATGAGCAGTTCTTC. Translating it yields CASRLGGTNNEQFF. Together with reference TRBV28 and TRBJ2-1, the CDR3 gives the full variable domain: DVKVTQSSRYLVKRTGEKVFLECVQDMDHENMFWYRQDPGLGLRLIYFSYDVKMKEKGDIPEGYSVSREKKERFSLILESASTNQTSMYLCASRLGGTNNEQFFGPGTRLTVL.

The chain employs TRBV5-4 and TRBJ2-5, with 11 bases matching TRBD1. V lost 3 bases and J lost 3; bases outside the gene matches: 7. CDR1 SGHNT and CDR2 YYREEE come from the germline V gene (reference sequence). The CDR3 has 16 residues. This CDR3 reads CASSYSPGQGEETQYF. In DNA form, the CDR3 reads TGTGCCAGCAGCTACAGTCCGGGACAGGGGGAAGAGACCCAGTACTTC.

The V and J genes are TRBV6-1 and TRBJ2-3; 10 nucleotides align to TRBD1. J was trimmed by 4 bases and V by 4 bases; bases with no gene match: 5. This CDR3 has 15 residues. CDR1 MNHNS and CDR2 SASEGT come from the germline V gene. CDR3 in DNA: TGTGCCAGCAGTGGAGGGACAGGGGACCCAGATACGCAGTATTTT. Its translation: CASSGGTGDPDTQYF.

The chain links TRBV5-1 to TRBJ2-2; D is ambiguous. Deletions cut 4 bases from V and 6 bases from J, with 13 bases between. The germline V gene encodes CDR1 SGHRS and CDR2 YFSETQ. This CDR3 spans 14 amino acids. This CDR3 reads CASSHSPNAGELFF. Here the CDR3 DNA reads TGCGCCAGCAGCCACTCCCCTAATGCCGGGGAGCTGTTTTTT.

J is TRBJ2-1 and V is TRBV6-6, with 9 bases aligning to TRBD1. The length of the CDR3 is 15 residues. Losses at the gene ends were 5 bases for V and 9 bases for J; bases not matched to a gene: 11. Germline CDR1 reads MNHNY; CDR2 reads SVGAGI (reference sequence). For the CDR3, the DNA is TGTGCCAGCAGTCGGGCCGCGGGACAGGGCGGTGAGCAGTTCTTC. Translated, it gives CASSRAAGQGGEQFF.

The chain carries TRBV13 and TRBJ2-3; 9 nucleotides align to TRBD1. The V and J ends lost 5 bases and 5 bases, in that order; junction bases with no gene match: 11. Germline V gene data show CDR1 as PRHDT and CDR2 as FYEKMQ (reference sequence). This CDR3 is 16 amino acids long. The CDR3 coding sequence is TGTGCCAGCAGCCCCGAGGGACAGGGCAAGGGAGATACGCAGTATTTT. Protein: CASSPEGQGKGDTQYF.